The 25 T cell receptor beta chains below were found in one sample sequenced in a study of Graves' ophthalmopathy and Graves' hyperthyroidism. Amplifying from RNA transcripts, the study obtained TCR beta CDR3 regions. HTBI primers were used in a first-round RT-PCR, which preceded a second-round multiplex PCR. TCRdb analysed the multiplex PCR reads with MiXCR anew, one entry per CDR3 protein. The sample carries about 400,000 distinct CDR3 sequences, about 17% recorded once. Specimen: peripheral blood. The receptor source for this set is a woman aged 18 to 35 with Graves' ophthalmopathy.

This clonotype was recorded at least ten times. The rearrangement joins TRBV2 to TRBJ1-1, with unresolved D. CDR1 SNHLY and CDR2 FYNNEI come from the germline V gene. The CDR3 length is 13 residues. V lost 1 base to trimming and J lost 4 bases, with 7 bases between them. The CDR3 nucleotides are TGTGCCAGCAGTGAAGTAGCGGTCACTGAAGCTTTCTTT. Translated: CASSEVAVTEAFF.

This chain joins TRBV30 and TRBJ2-7, with 7 bases fitting TRBD2. V shed 1 base, J shed 5 bases, and the junction held 2 bases outside the gene matches. The germline V gene encodes CDR1 GTSNPN and CDR2 SVGIG (reference sequence). This CDR3 is built from 12 residues. CDR3 nucleotides: TGTGCCTGGAGTGAAGCGGGACACGAGCAGTACTTC. Its translation is CAWSEAGHEQYF.

This clonotype has a count of ten or more. This rearrangement joins TRBV7-3 to TRBJ2-7, with TRBD1 matching 8 bases. CDR1 and CDR2 from the germline V gene are SGHTA and FQGTGA. The junction had 4 bases not matched to a gene; V was cut back by 5 bases and J by 1 base. This CDR3 is 14 amino acids long. The CDR3 DNA reads as TGTGCCAGCAGCGTAGGACAGGGATCCTACGAGCAGTACTTC. It is translated as CASSVGQGSYEQYF.

The chain carries TRBV9 and TRBJ2-5; no firm D call. This CDR3 is 15 amino acids long. The V gene lost 0 bases and the J gene lost 4 bases, with 13 bases spanning the gap. Germline CDR1 and CDR2: SGDLS and YYNGEE. CDR3 coding DNA: TGTGCCAGCAGCGTAGGGAATCAGGTGCGAGAGACCCAGTACTTC. Amino acid sequence: CASSVGNQVRETQYF.

This clonotype was recorded at least ten times. The rearrangement links TRBV6-2 or TRBV6-3 to TRBJ1-5; D possibly corresponds to TRBD1 (5 bases). Germline CDR1 MNHEY, CDR2 SVGEGT. The CDR3 has 15 residues. V was clipped by 6 bases and J by 3 bases, with 15 bases between them. The CDR3 protein is CASRRRERDNQPQHF. The CDR3, as DNA: TGTGCCAGCAGACGCAGGGAAAGGGACAATCAGCCCCAGCATTTT.

This clonotype was observed many times. The rearrangement uses TRBV28 and TRBJ2-5; a possible D gene is TRBD2 (5 bases). Trimming pared 10 bases from V and 2 bases from J, leaving 17 bases between. The CDR3 runs 14 residues. Germline V gene sequence: CDR1 MDHEN, CDR2 SYDVKM. The CDR3 protein is CATDPSRAQETQYF. For the CDR3, the DNA is TGTGCCACCGACCCTTCGAGGGCACAAGAGACCCAGTACTTC.

This clonotype was recorded at least ten times. This sequence joins TRBV28 and TRBJ1-6, with 7 positions matching TRBD1. Trimming at V came to 8 bases and at J to 10 bases, leaving 14 bases not matched to a gene. Germline CDR1 and CDR2: MDHEN and SYDVKM. The length of the CDR3 is 15 residues. CDR3 nucleotide sequence: TGTGCCAGCCTAAAGTGGGGGGACAGAGGGTCACCCCTCCACTTT. The encoded protein is CASLKWGDRGSPLHF.

The rearrangement uses TRBV9 and TRBJ1-1; D not certain. The germline gives CDR1 SGDLS, CDR2 YYNGEE. With 4 bases removed from V and 1 base from J, the gap between germline ends came to 11 bases. The CDR3 length is 14 residues. The CDR3 nucleotides are TGTGCCAGCAGCTCTCAGGTTGAGAACACTGAAGCTTTCTTT. It codes for CASSSQVENTEAFF. Complete variable domain (other parts from reference TRBV9 and TRBJ1-1): DSGVTQTPKHLITATGQRVTLRCSPRSGDLSVYWYQQSLDQGLQFLIQYYNGEERAKGNILERFSAQQFPDLHSELNLSSLELGDSALYFCASSSQVENTEAFFGQGTRLTVV.

This clonotype showed up many times. V and J are TRBV14 and TRBJ2-5; D tentatively reads TRBD1 or TRBD2 (5 bases each). Trimming left V 4 bases short and J 5 bases short, with 8 bases between. CDR1 is SGHDN and CDR2 is FVKESK in the germline V gene. This CDR3 is built from 12 residues. CDR3 in amino acids: CASSPGLETQYF. CDR3 bases: TGTGCCAGCAGCCCGGGGCTGGAGACCCAGTACTTC.

In its sample, this clonotype was seen many times. The chain has TRBV28 and TRBJ1-6; no definite D call. The CDR3 has 16 residues. V lost 3 bases and J 4 bases, leaving 13 bases between the germline ends. The germline CDR1 and CDR2 sequences are MDHEN and SYDVKM. The CDR3, as DNA: TGTGCCAGCAGTTTCGACGCTCTTGCTTATAATTCACCCCTCCACTTT. This encodes CASSFDALAYNSPLHF. Complete variable domain (other parts from reference TRBV28 and TRBJ1-6): DVKVTQSSRYLVKRTGEKVFLECVQDMDHENMFWYRQDPGLGLRLIYFSYDVKMKEKGDIPEGYSVSREKKERFSLILESASTNQTSMYLCASSFDALAYNSPLHFGNGTRLTVT.

This clonotype was recorded many times. The V and J genes are TRBV27 and TRBJ1-5, with a possible D match to TRBD1 (5 bases). Germline-derived CDR1 and CDR2 are MNHEY and SMNVEV (reference sequence). Trimming pared 8 bases from V and 6 bases from J, leaving 20 bases between. This CDR3 contains 15 residues. CDR3 bases: TGTGCCAGCGCCGACGCACAGGTAGTAGGTCAGCCCCAGCATTTT. Translating gives CASADAQVVGQPQHF.

This clonotype was seen repeatedly, ten times or more. The chain joins TRBV10-2 to TRBJ2-2; 13 positions agree with TRBD2. The CDR3 spans 18 residues. CDR1 and CDR2 (germline): WSHSY, SAAADI. V was clipped by 1 base and J by 1 base; unmatched bases: 3. DNA for the CDR3: TGCGCCAGCAGTGAGTGGGGACTAGCGGGGAAGAACACCGGGGAGCTGTTTTTT. It encodes CASSEWGLAGKNTGELFF.

This clonotype was detected ten times or more. The rearrangement joins TRBV6-2 or TRBV6-3 to TRBJ2-2, with 13 bases lining up with TRBD2. The V gene end was trimmed by 6 bases and the J gene end by 5 bases; junction bases not matched to a gene: 6. Germline lookup yields CDR1 MNHEY and CDR2 SVGEGT. CDR3 length equals 16 residues. CDR3 sequence: CASSPGLAGATGELFF. CDR3 in DNA: TGTGCCAGCAGCCCCGGACTAGCGGGAGCTACCGGGGAGCTGTTTTTT.

This clonotype occurred many times. The chain employs TRBV6-1 and TRBJ2-7, with 9 bases lining up with TRBD1. V shed 4 bases, J shed 5 bases, and the junction held 6 bases outside the gene matches. Germline V CDR1 and CDR2: MNHNS, SASEGT. The CDR3 sequence is 14 residues long. CDR3: CASSGYRGRNEQYF. CDR3 coding DNA: TGTGCCAGCAGTGGTTACAGGGGGCGCAACGAGCAGTACTTC.

The rearrangement joins TRBV12-3 or TRBV12-4 to TRBJ1-1, with TRBD1 as a possible D gene (5 bases). This CDR3 has 12 amino acids. The ends were cut back, 7 bases at V and 4 bases at J, with 10 bases in the middle. The DNA of the CDR3 is TGTGCCAGCACCTGGGGCGCCACTGAAGCTTTCTTT. Translating gives CASTWGATEAFF.

This clonotype has ten or more counts. The chain has TRBV19 and TRBJ1-2, with D maybe TRBD1 (5 bases). This CDR3 is built from 12 residues. The ends were cut back, 8 bases at V and 3 bases at J, with 10 bases in the middle. Per the germline V gene, CDR1 is LNHDA and CDR2 is SQIVND (reference sequence). The CDR3 DNA reads as TGTGCCAGTGTCGACAGAGACTATGGCTACACCTTC. Translation gives CASVDRDYGYTF.

This clonotype occurred many times. V gene TRBV20-1 combines with J gene TRBJ1-2; D gene unclear. Trimming removed 6 bases from V and 0 bases from J, with 20 bases in between. This CDR3 has 16 residues. The germline gives CDR1 DFQATT, CDR2 SNEGSKA (reference sequence). CDR3 DNA: TGCAGTGCAAGCGCCTGGGCAGAAGAAGCTAACTATGGCTACACCTTC. Residues: CSASAWAEEANYGYTF.

There are many counts of this clonotype. CDR3 sequence (DNA): TGTGCCAGCAGCGGGCTATATTCCACCTACGAGCAGTACTTC. This encodes CASSGLYSTYEQYF. J is TRBJ2-7 and V is TRBV7-2; no firm D call. CDR3 length: 14 amino acids. CDR1 is SGHTA, CDR2 FQGNSA, per germline. The germline V and J ends were trimmed by 5 bases and 2 bases, with 13 bases remaining between them.

V is TRBV12-3 or TRBV12-4 and J is TRBJ2-4; perhaps D is TRBD1 or TRBD2 (5 bases each). The CDR3 consists of 13 residues. The V end lost 8 bases, the J end lost 4 bases, and 12 bases lay between the germline ends. The CDR3 spells CASGGTNKNIQYF. The CDR3 DNA reads as TGTGCCAGCGGTGGGACCAATAAAAACATTCAGTACTTC.

At least ten counts were recorded for this clonotype. The V and J genes are TRBV28 and TRBJ2-7, with 8 bases fitting TRBD2. V trimming: 6 bases; J trimming: 3 bases; junction bases outside the gene matches: 10. Germline V gene sequence: CDR1 MDHEN, CDR2 SYDVKM. The CDR3 runs 15 residues. The CDR3 DNA is TGTGCCAGCAGGTCCGGGGGGGCTTTGATCTACGAGCAGTACTTC. Translating gives CASRSGGALIYEQYF.

This clonotype was seen at least ten times. This chain links TRBV12-3 or TRBV12-4 with TRBJ1-2; 7 positions agree with TRBD1. V gave up 3 bases and J gave up 6 bases; unmatched junction bases: 7. There are 14 residues in the CDR3. This CDR3 is CASSFNLQGNGYTF. The DNA of the CDR3 is TGTGCCAGCAGTTTTAATTTACAGGGGAATGGCTACACCTTC.

This sequence joins TRBV7-8 and TRBJ1-1; 7 bases match TRBD1. V trimming: 4 bases; J trimming: 11 bases; junction bases outside the gene matches: 7. Germline V CDR1 and CDR2: SGHVS, FQNEAQ. The CDR3 consists of 12 residues. CDR3 region: CASSSGQLEAFF. The DNA for the CDR3 is TGTGCCAGCAGCTCGGGACAGCTTGAGGCTTTCTTT.

The rearrangement joins TRBV30 to TRBJ2-2, with D possibly being TRBD1 (6 bases). The CDR3 consists of 14 residues. Looked up from germline, CDR1 is GTSNPN and CDR2 is SVGIG (reference sequence). Trimming shortened V by 4 bases and J by 2 bases, and 11 bases separated the two germline ends. The CDR3 DNA sequence: TGTGCCTGGAACAGGGAACGCAACACCGGGGAGCTGTTTTTT. It is translated as CAWNRERNTGELFF. Using reference TRBV30 and TRBJ2-2 for the parts outside the CDR3, the full variable domain is SQTIHQWPATLVQPVGSPLSLECTVEGTSNPNLYWYRQAAGRGLQLLFYSVGIGQISSEVPQNLSASRPQDRQFILSSKKLLLSDSGFYLCAWNRERNTGELFFGEGSRLTVL.

At least ten counts were recorded for this clonotype. The V call is TRBV6-5, the J call TRBJ2-7; D is uncertain. Germline CDR1 and CDR2: MNHEY and SVGAGI. The CDR3 extends over 13 amino acids. With 6 bases removed from V and 3 bases from J, the gap between germline ends came to 12 bases. This CDR3 reads CASRPPGSYEQYF. Here the CDR3 DNA reads TGTGCCAGCAGGCCCCCGGGTAGCTACGAGCAGTACTTC.

This clonotype has ten or more counts. This rearrangement joins TRBV20-1 to TRBJ1-6; TRBD1 is a possible D gene (6 bases). The CDR3 is 14 amino acids. Germline V gives CDR1 DFQATT, CDR2 SNEGSKA (reference sequence). This CDR3 is CSDTPPDRRRPLHF. CDR3 in DNA: TGCAGCGATACCCCACCCGACAGGAGAAGACCCCTCCACTTT.